A single sample is the source of the 32 T cell receptor beta chains below, sequenced in a study of PD-L1 blockade in urothelial cancer. Time point defined: pretreatment peripheral blood. Sequencing was performed with immunoSEQ multiplex PCR; in TCRdb, only in-frame clones are kept and a portion is missing. The data contain about 95,000 clones, nearly 90% of them singletons. The sample in question was PBMCs, obtained around atezolizumab (anti-PD-L1) treatment. Receptors were obtained from a man in his sixties with urothelial cancer.

The chain couples TRBV5-4 to TRBJ2-1; 7 bases are shared with TRBD1. After removal of 4 bases from V and 3 bases from J, the junction contained 10 bases not matched to a gene. CDR3 length equals 16 residues. Germline V gene sequence: CDR1 SGHNT, CDR2 YYREEE (reference sequence). CDR3 loop: CASSPKQGSVYNEQFF. The DNA of the CDR3 is TGTGCCAGCAGCCCGAAACAGGGGTCCGTCTACAATGAGCAGTTCTTC.

This chain uses TRBV2 with TRBJ2-5, with TRBD2 matching over 7 bases. Germline values: CDR1 SNHLY, CDR2 FYNNEI. This CDR3 spans 15 amino acids. The junction had 15 bases not matched to a gene; V was cut back by 11 bases and J by 3 bases. Here the CDR3 reads CAGSVGGGGEETQYF. CDR3 in DNA: TGTGCCGGGTCTGTTGGCGGGGGAGGGGAAGAGACCCAGTACTTC.

This clone came up once. V and J are TRBV9 and TRBJ2-2, with TRBD1 matching over 9 bases. Trimming removed 3 bases from V and 5 bases from J; junction bases left unmatched: 8. From germline, CDR1 is SGDLS and CDR2 YYNGEE. The CDR3 covers 16 residues. As DNA, the CDR3 is TGTGCCAGCAGCGCTTTCTCGACAGGGGGAACCGGGGAGCTGTTTTTT. Translation gives CASSAFSTGGTGELFF.

The V call is TRBV5-1, the J call TRBJ2-6; D not resolved. The CDR3 runs to 15 residues. V lost 3 bases, J lost 2 bases, and 9 bases lay in between. Germline V CDR1 and CDR2: SGHRS, YFSETQ. The CDR3, as DNA: TGCGCCAGCAGCTCTAGGCCTGCTGGGGCCAACGTCCTGACTTTC. Translating gives CASSSRPAGANVLTF.

V is TRBV10-3 and J is TRBJ2-2; 12 bases match TRBD1. The V segment lost 0 bases and the J segment 7 bases; nucleotides outside the gene matches: 3. Germline loops: CDR1 ENHRY, CDR2 SYGVKD. The CDR3 runs to 16 residues. In nucleotides, the CDR3 is TGTGCCATCAGTGAGTCGGGACAGGGGGCTATCGGGGAGCTGTTTTTT. This encodes CAISESGQGAIGELFF.

V usage is TRBV11-2 and J usage is TRBJ2-1, with TRBD1 as a possible D gene (6 bases). The V end lost 5 bases, the J end lost 9 bases, and 23 bases lay between the germline ends. This CDR3 spans 16 amino acids. Germline-derived CDR1 and CDR2 are SGHAT and FQNNGV. The CDR3 protein is CASSPRENPKGGEQFF. CDR3 nucleotides: TGTGCCAGCAGCCCCCGGGAAAACCCCAAAGGGGGTGAGCAGTTCTTC.

This sequence joins TRBV5-4 and TRBJ2-1; a possible D gene is TRBD1 (6 bases). CDR3 length equals 17 residues. V lost 0 bases to trimming and J lost 9 bases, with 22 bases between them. Per the germline V gene, CDR1 is SGHNT and CDR2 is YYREEE (reference sequence). The CDR3: CASSLAGIRGNWGEQFF. CDR3 bases: TGTGCCAGCAGCTTGGCGGGGATCAGGGGAAACTGGGGTGAGCAGTTCTTC.

This clone has a single count. The chain employs TRBV11-2 and TRBJ2-1, with D possibly matching TRBD1 (5 bases). Germline CDR1 is SGHAT and CDR2 is FQNNGV. Trimming cost V 6 bases and J 10 bases, with 19 bases left between them. CDR3 size: 14 residues. CDR3 sequence reads: CASRRIAGSREQFF. The DNA for the CDR3 is TGTGCCAGCAGGAGGATAGCAGGGTCACGGGAGCAGTTCTTC.

This chain links TRBV28 with TRBJ2-7, with D unclear. This CDR3 contains 15 residues. Trimming shortened V by 5 bases and J by 2 bases, and 16 bases separated the two germline ends. The germline V gene has CDR1 MDHEN and CDR2 SYDVKM. The chain's CDR3 is CASSPPVANPYEQYF. CDR3 in DNA: TGTGCCAGCAGTCCCCCGGTCGCAAATCCCTACGAGCAGTACTTC.

CDR3 nucleotides: TGTGCCAGCAGTGAAGCGCCGAGGGTAAACACTGAAGCTTTCTTT. Translating it yields CASSEAPRVNTEAFF. The chain is built from TRBV6-1 and TRBJ1-1, with unresolved D. The CDR3 totals 15 residues. Trimming shortened V by 0 bases and J by 2 bases, and 10 bases separated the two germline ends. Germline V CDR1 and CDR2: MNHNS, SASEGT.

The J gene is TRBJ2-2, the V gene TRBV19; TRBD1 is a possible D gene (6 bases). Trimming pared 7 bases from V and 3 bases from J, leaving 15 bases between. The germline CDR1 and CDR2 sequences are LNHDA and SQIVND (reference sequence). The CDR3 has 15 amino acids. CDR3 residues: CASKLGTSYTGELFF. The CDR3 region has the DNA TGTGCCAGTAAGCTAGGGACATCCTACACCGGGGAGCTGTTTTTT.

The V call is TRBV19, the J call TRBJ2-3, with D possibly matching TRBD2 (5 bases). Trimming took off 3 bases at V and 2 bases at J, with 21 bases between the two ends. Germline V gives CDR1 LNHDA, CDR2 SQIVND (reference sequence). The CDR3 is 18 residues long. CDR3 protein: CASSMRGGGLLVTDTQYF. The CDR3 DNA sequence: TGTGCCAGTAGTATGCGTGGTGGAGGACTCCTAGTCACAGATACGCAGTATTTT.

The chain recombines TRBV7-9 with TRBJ2-3; D unclear. Germline V gene lookup returns CDR1 SEHNR and CDR2 FQNEAQ (reference sequence). V was pared by 5 bases and J by 0 bases, with 9 bases between. This CDR3 region has 14 residues. This chain's CDR3 is CASSPLLSTDTQYF. The CDR3 region has the DNA TGTGCCAGCAGCCCGTTATTAAGCACAGATACGCAGTATTTT.

The rearrangement links TRBV14 to TRBJ2-1; 8 bases agree with TRBD1. The CDR3 sequence is 15 residues long. V shed 4 bases, J shed 5 bases, and the junction held 7 bases outside the gene matches. Germline V gene lookup returns CDR1 SGHDN and CDR2 FVKESK. The CDR3 DNA reads as TGTGCCAGCAGCCGGATAGGACAGGGCAACAATGAGCAGTTCTTC. It translates to CASSRIGQGNNEQFF. Looking up the rest from reference TRBV14 and TRBJ2-1 gives the full variable domain: EAGVTQFPSHSVIEKGQTVTLRCDPISGHDNLYWYRRVMGKEIKFLLHFVKESKQDESGMPNNRFLAERTGGTYSTLKVQPAELEDSGVYFCASSRIGQGNNEQFFGPGTRLTVL.

Concerning this clone: The limits of the CDR3 on the DNA are not certain, so only TCRdb's listed CDR3 is given. The chain has TRBV12-2 and TRBJ1-5; the table's D call TRBD1 went unverified against the DNA. TRBV12-2 is termed a pseudogene. The CDR3 numbers 21 amino acids, ends counted. CDR3 protein: CASRLVGDALREPYLCQPQHF.

The CDR3 reads CASSTNRDRGSVEQFF. The CDR3 DNA reads as TGTGCCAGCAGCACCAACCGGGACAGGGGATCAGTTGAGCAGTTCTTC. The gene calls are TRBV5-4 and TRBJ2-1; 10 bases align to TRBD1. CDR1 and CDR2 (germline): SGHNT, YYREEE (reference sequence). The CDR3 contains 16 residues. V lost 4 bases, J lost 9 bases, and 13 bases stayed unmatched.

This chain links TRBV18 with TRBJ2-7, with 12 bases lining up with TRBD2. The CDR3 runs 15 residues. CDR1 KGHSH and CDR2 LQKENI come from the germline V gene. The V segment lost 2 bases and the J segment 4 bases; nucleotides outside the gene matches: 3. The DNA for the CDR3 is TGTGCCAGCTCACCAACTAGCGGGAGGACTTACGAGCAGTACTTC. It translates to CASSPTSGRTYEQYF.

The rearrangement uses TRBV11-2 and TRBJ1-5; D gene unclear. Germline loops: CDR1 SGHAT, CDR2 FQNNGV. The CDR3 is made up of 13 amino acids. V lost 0 bases, J lost 6 bases, and 6 bases lay in between. The CDR3 sequence: CASSLDSGQPQHF. The CDR3 DNA sequence: TGTGCCAGCAGCTTAGATTCGGGTCAGCCCCAGCATTTT.

The V gene is TRBV7-2, the J gene TRBJ2-1; 8 bases map to TRBD2. This CDR3 has 15 amino acids. V was clipped by 5 bases and J by 5 bases; unmatched bases: 8. Germline V gene lookup returns CDR1 SGHTA and CDR2 FQGNSA. In DNA, the CDR3 is TGTGCCAGCAGCCGGGCGGCGGGAGGACACAATGAGCAGTTCTTC. This sequence encodes CASSRAAGGHNEQFF.

The CDR3 DNA follows: TGCAGTGCTAGGGGGGGGGAGACCCAGTACTTC. Amino acids: CSARGGETQYF. The V call is TRBV20-1, the J call TRBJ2-5, with 7 nucleotides matching TRBD2. Germline-derived CDR1 and CDR2 are DFQATT and SNEGSKA (reference sequence). There are 11 residues in the CDR3. V trimming: 3 bases; J trimming: 5 bases; junction bases outside the gene matches: 0.

The chain links TRBV19 to TRBJ2-4, with 7 bases matching TRBD1. CDR3 size: 14 residues. The V and J ends lost 5 bases and 6 bases, in that order; junction bases with no gene match: 7. CDR1 is LNHDA, CDR2 SQIVND, per germline (reference sequence). CDR3: CASSDDRVRNIQYF. Written as DNA, the CDR3 is TGTGCCAGTAGTGATGACAGGGTACGAAACATTCAGTACTTC.

This chain connects TRBV5-4 to TRBJ2-3; 7 bases agree with TRBD1. This CDR3 has 16 amino acids. The junction had 6 bases not matched to a gene; V was cut back by 1 base and J by 1 base. Germline CDR1 is SGHNT and CDR2 is YYREEE (reference sequence). The CDR3 here is CASSLPWTGGTDTQYF. The CDR3 nucleotides read TGTGCCAGCAGCTTGCCGTGGACAGGAGGCACAGATACGCAGTATTTT.

This clone showed up just a few times. The rearrangement links TRBV4-1 to TRBJ2-1, with a possible D match to TRBD1 (5 bases). V lost 0 bases to trimming and J lost 6 bases, with 15 bases between them. CDR1 and CDR2 (germline): MGHRA, YSYEKL. This CDR3 is 16 amino acids long. CDR3 DNA: TGCGCCAGCAGCCAAGATTGGGGCAAGTCGGCCAATGAGCAGTTCTTC. This codes for CASSQDWGKSANEQFF.

V and J are TRBV6-6 and TRBJ1-5; unclear D gene. Trimming shortened V by 7 bases and J by 6 bases, and 13 bases separated the two germline ends. The germline V gene has CDR1 MNHNY and CDR2 SVGAGI (reference sequence). The CDR3 contains 13 residues. CDR3: CASKRGESQPQHF. As DNA, the CDR3 is TGTGCCAGCAAACGAGGCGAGAGTCAGCCCCAGCATTTT.

The chain employs TRBV4-3 and TRBJ2-7; TRBD1 matches at 9 bases. Germline V lookup: CDR1 LGHNA, CDR2 YSLEER. Trimming removed 1 base from V and 4 bases from J; junction bases left unmatched: 5. The CDR3 length is 15 residues. CDR3 in amino acids: CASSQAGTGPYEQYF. The CDR3, as DNA: TGCGCCAGCAGCCAAGCCGGGACAGGGCCTTACGAGCAGTACTTC.

The rearrangement links TRBV5-4 to TRBJ2-3; 12 bases match TRBD2. CDR1 and CDR2 from the germline V gene are SGHNT and YYREEE (reference sequence). V lost 5 bases and J lost 4; bases outside the gene matches: 5. The CDR3 is 15 residues long. The DNA of the CDR3 is TGTGCCAGCAGTCCAAGGACTAGCGGGGCAGATACGCAGTATTTT. Translation: CASSPRTSGADTQYF.

The V gene is TRBV18, the J gene TRBJ1-5; D may be TRBD1 (6 bases). Trimming cost V 3 bases and J 4 bases, with 10 bases left between them. This CDR3 is built from 14 residues. Germline CDR1 and CDR2: KGHSH and LQKENI. The CDR3 spells CASSPRTVNQPQHF. The CDR3 DNA is TGTGCCAGCTCACCGCGGACAGTTAATCAGCCCCAGCATTTT.

The CDR3 loop reads CASSPSGGRGNGELFF. The CDR3 nucleotides are TGTGCCAGCAGCCCGTCAGGCGGGAGAGGGAACGGGGAGCTGTTTTTT. The genes are TRBV5-6 and TRBJ2-2; 7 bases line up with TRBD2. This CDR3 spans 16 amino acids. CDR1 and CDR2 from the germline V gene are SGHDT and YYEEEE. Trimming took 4 bases from V and 7 from J; bases not matched to a gene: 13.

A word on this clone: One junction end disagrees with the germline gene, perhaps due to a read error. The rearrangement joins TRBV5-1 to TRBJ2-1; 11 positions match TRBD2. From germline, CDR1 is SGHRS and CDR2 YFSETQ. This CDR3 comprises 15 residues. The CDR3 loop reads CASTLVAGGGNEQFF. CDR3 DNA sequence: TGCGCCAGCACCTTGGTAGCGGGAGGGGGCAATGAGCAGTTCTTC.

The gene calls are TRBV25-1 and TRBJ2-1, with D possibly TRBD2 on 7 matching bases. The CDR3 contains 15 residues. The germline V gene encodes CDR1 MGHDK and CDR2 SYGVNS. Trimming took 8 bases from V and 4 from J, leaving 18 bases between them. DNA for the CDR3: TGTGCCAGCGGAGGGGGGAGGGGGTCGTACAATGAGCAGTTCTTC. Its protein product is CASGGGRGSYNEQFF.

This clone appeared a single time. The rearrangement joins TRBV7-9 to TRBJ2-7; D is undetermined. With 2 bases removed from V and 3 bases from J, the gap between germline ends came to 8 bases. The germline V gene has CDR1 SEHNR and CDR2 FQNEAQ (reference sequence). The CDR3 sequence is 13 residues long. The CDR3 DNA is TGTGCCAGCAGCTTACCGAGGAGCTACGAGCAGTACTTC. Its translation is CASSLPRSYEQYF.

The chain couples TRBV5-1 to TRBJ2-3; tentative D call: TRBD1 (5 bases). Germline-derived CDR1 and CDR2 are SGHRS and YFSETQ. V was trimmed by 1 base and J by 5 bases, leaving 11 bases between them. This CDR3 spans 14 amino acids. CDR3 sequence reads: CASSLMGQKDTQYF. CDR3 coding DNA: TGCGCCAGCAGCTTGATGGGGCAGAAAGATACGCAGTATTTT.